A selection of T cell receptor beta chains follows, all from one sample in a study of CD8+ T cells in alopecia areata. TCRdb keeps only in-frame clones here, not all; method: immunoSEQ multiplex PCR. The profile shows a few hundred thousand clones, under 40% of them singletons. Material: CD4+ T cells sorted from blood, obtained at roughly week 30, from a patient treated with tofacitinib. The receptors stem from a human donor with alopecia areata. Both conserved end residues are part of each CDR3. Each record gives: D gene, V gene, J gene, clone size, CDR3 DNA, CDR3 protein. The D gene is left open where the match is weak. Size tells how often a clone was seen (once, few, many) or the class of an expanded clone, and some rows leave it out.

D: .
V: TRBV6-1
J: TRBJ1-1
size: .
DNA: TGTGCCAGCACAGGGAGCGTGATGAACACTGAAGCTTTCTTT
CDR3: CASTGSVMNTEAFF

D: .
V: TRBV30
J: TRBJ1-2
size: .
DNA: TGTGCCTGGAGTCCATCGGCAAGCCTCGGCTATGGCTACACCTTC
CDR3: CAWSPSASLGYGYTF

D: TRBD1
V: TRBV2
J: TRBJ1-4
size: many
DNA: TGTGCCAGCAGTATCTCGACAGGGGGCTCACCTAATGAAAAACTGTTTTTT
CDR3: CASSISTGGSPNEKLFF

D: .
V: TRBV15
J: TRBJ1-1
size: .
DNA: TGTGCCACCAGCAAGGGCACCCTGCGTTCGAACACTGAAGCTTTCTTT
CDR3: CATSKGTLRSNTEAFF

D: TRBD1
V: TRBV6-1
J: TRBJ1-4
size: .
DNA: TGTGCCAGCAGCTCTGGGACAGGTGAAAAACTGTTTTTT
CDR3: CASSSGTGEKLFF

D: .
V: TRBV23-1
J: TRBJ2-7
size: once
DNA: TGCGCCAGCAGTCATGCCCGGTCGTACGAGCAGTACTTC
CDR3: CASSHARSYEQYF

D: .
V: TRBV6-6
J: TRBJ2-2
size: once
DNA: TGTGCCAGCAGTTCAGGTGCGAACACCGGGGAGCTGTTTTTT
CDR3: CASSSGANTGELFF

D: .
V: TRBV5-1
J: TRBJ1-1
size: .
DNA: TGCGCCAGCAGCTTGGCAGGGACGGGGGCTGAAGCTTTCTTT
CDR3: CASSLAGTGAEAFF

D: .
V: TRBV7-9
J: TRBJ1-5
size: few
DNA: TGTGCCAGCAGCTTAAATGGTCAGCCCCAGCATTTT
CDR3: CASSLNGQPQHF

D: .
V: TRBV2
J: TRBJ1-1
size: .
DNA: TGTGCCAGCGCAGGGACCGAGAGGGCTCGAACTGAAGCTTTCTTT
CDR3: CASAGTERARTEAFF

D: TRBD1
V: TRBV19
J: TRBJ1-1
size: .
DNA: TGTGCCAGTAGTAGCTCCGGGACAGGGGCCACTGAAGCTTTCTTT
CDR3: CASSSSGTGATEAFF

D: .
V: TRBV6-5
J: TRBJ1-2
size: .
DNA: TGTGCCAGCAAAGTCGGCGCTAACTATGGCTACACCTTC
CDR3: CASKVGANYGYTF

D: .
V: TRBV9
J: TRBJ2-7
size: .
DNA: TGTGCCAGCAGCTCAGAGTTGGACAACGAGCAGTACTTC
CDR3: CASSSELDNEQYF

D: .
V: TRBV2
J: TRBJ2-7
size: .
DNA: TGTGCCAGCAGTGTCACAAGCTCCTACGAGCAGTACTTC
CDR3: CASSVTSSYEQYF

D: .
V: TRBV6-1
J: TRBJ2-2
size: .
DNA: TGTGCCAGCGGAAGGCTCGCGAACACCGGGGAGCTGTTTTTT
CDR3: CASGRLANTGELFF

D: TRBD1
V: TRBV27
J: TRBJ1-1
size: .
DNA: TGTGCCAGCAGCCGGACAGGGGGCCCTATGAACACTGAAGCTTTCTTT
CDR3: CASSRTGGPMNTEAFF

D: .
V: TRBV7-9
J: TRBJ2-7
size: few
DNA: TGTGCCAGCAGCTTACAGGGGAACCTTAACTACGAGCAGTACTTC
CDR3: CASSLQGNLNYEQYF

D: .
V: TRBV30
J: TRBJ1-1
size: .
DNA: TGTGCCTGGCGGACAGCCCTGAACACTGAAGCTTTCTTT
CDR3: CAWRTALNTEAFF

D: .
V: TRBV29-1
J: TRBJ2-7
size: .
DNA: TGCAGCGTGGGCCCCACCGGTGGGGGCTCCTACGAGCAGTACTTC
CDR3: CSVGPTGGGSYEQYF

D: TRBD1
V: TRBV25-1
J: TRBJ1-2
size: .
DNA: TGTGCCAGCAGTTTCGGGACAGCCGAGTCGATCACCTTC
CDR3: CASSFGTAESITF

D: TRBD2
V: TRBV9
J: TRBJ2-7
size: .
DNA: TGTGCCAGCAGCGCGACTAGCGGGAGTCTCGACGAGCAGTACTTC
CDR3: CASSATSGSLDEQYF

D: TRBD1
V: TRBV7-9
J: TRBJ1-5
size: .
DNA: TGTGCCAGCAGCCCCGGACAGGGCAGTCAGCCCCAGCATTTT
CDR3: CASSPGQGSQPQHF

D: TRBD1
V: TRBV29-1
J: TRBJ1-1
size: few
DNA: TGCAGCGTGGAGGGACAGTACAACACTGAAGCTTTCTTT
CDR3: CSVEGQYNTEAFF

D: .
V: TRBV4-1
J: TRBJ1-2
size: once
DNA: TGCGCCAGCAGCCCGGGGGACGGCCGTTTGTGGGGAATCGGCTACACCTTC
CDR3: CASSPGDGRLWGIGYTF

D: TRBD1
V: TRBV27
J: TRBJ1-6
size: .
DNA: TGTGCCAGCAGGGGTTTGGACAGGGTGAATTCACCCCTCCACTTT
CDR3: CASRGLDRVNSPLHF

D: TRBD2
V: TRBV7-3
J: TRBJ2-2
size: .
DNA: TGTGCCAGCAGCCGCGGGACTAGACGGACCGGGGAGCTGTTTTTT
CDR3: CASSRGTRRTGELFF

D: .
V: TRBV29-1
J: TRBJ1-5
size: .
DNA: TGCAGCGTTGCCGGGCGGGACGACCATTATCAGCCCCAGCATTTT
CDR3: CSVAGRDDHYQPQHF